This T cell receptor beta chain was sequenced in a study of shared clonotypes between healthy human individuals. Produced via immunoSEQ multiplex PCR; TCRdb's table is partial and in-frame only. The repertoire holds 550,000 to 800,000 clones, with roughly 70% as singletons. Nashville, Tennessee was home to all donors, each a Caucasian adult. Sequencing was done on a sample of memory CD4+ T cells sorted from blood. As for subset: CD45RA-negative fraction. The receptor was isolated from a woman in her twenties or thirties in good health.

The CDR3 DNA reads TGTGCCAGCAGCTTTCAGCCTAGCACAGATACGCAGTATTTT. Amino acids: CASSFQPSTDTQYF. V and J are TRBV5-6 and TRBJ2-3; D gene uncertain. V lost 2 bases and J 0 bases, leaving 7 bases between the germline ends. CDR3 length equals 14 residues. The germline CDR1 and CDR2 sequences are SGHDT and YYEEEE.